These T cell receptor beta chains were read from a single sample in a study of cytomegalovirus exposure and HLA in healthy donors. Only in-frame clones appear in the TCRdb table, and some are missing; sequencing was by immunoSEQ multiplex PCR. This sample has 55,000 to 80,000 clones, with approximately 96% found just once. Sequenced: PBMCs. Receptor source: a man aged 18-30 years in good health and CMV-seronegative. The CDR3 runs from the conserved cysteine through the conserved F or W. The D gene is left open where the match is weak. Clone size appears in some rows only: once, few, many, or a class for an expanded clone.

>NA|TRBV27|NA|TRBJ2-7
TGTGCCAGCAGTTTAAAAGGGGCCGAGCAGTACTTC
CASSLKGAEQYF
>NA|TRBV7-3|TRBD1|TRBJ2-5
TGTGCCAGCAGCCCTGTGACAGGGGATGTAGAGACCCAGTACTTC
CASSPVTGDVETQYF
>NA|TRBV18|NA|TRBJ1-1
TGTGCCAGCTCACCGGGAGTAACTGAAGCTTTCTTT
CASSPGVTEAFF
>NA|TRBV29-1|NA|TRBJ2-5
TGCAGCCCTTTGGCACAGGGAGGGGGGACCCAGTACTTC
CSPLAQGGGTQYF
>NA|TRBV7-8|NA|TRBJ1-1
TGTGCCAGCAGCTCGCAGGGTAAAAGGAACACTGAAGCTTTCTTT
CASSSQGKRNTEAFF
>NA|TRBV7-3|TRBD1|TRBJ2-7
TGTGCCAGCAGCCGCGACAGGGGACCCTACGAGCAGTACTTC
CASSRDRGPYEQYF
>NA|TRBV28|TRBD1|TRBJ2-5
TGTGCCAGCAGTCCCCCTGGACAGGGGAAAGAGACCCAGTACTTC
CASSPPGQGKETQYF
>once|TRBV2|NA|TRBJ2-1
TGTGCCAGCAGTGCTCAGGACACCCTCTACAATGAGCAGTTCTTC
CASSAQDTLYNEQFF
>NA|TRBV9|TRBD1|TRBJ2-7
TGTGCCAGCAGCCCATGGGACAGTACCTACGAGCAGTACTTC
CASSPWDSTYEQYF
>NA|TRBV6-5|NA|TRBJ1-2
TGTGCCACCACCGGAGGGTTTGGCTACACCTTC
CATTGGFGYTF
>NA|TRBV30|TRBD2|TRBJ2-5
TGTGCCTGGCGACTAGCGGGGGGTAGGCAGACCCAGTACTTC
CAWRLAGGRQTQYF
>NA|TRBV5-1|NA|TRBJ1-3
TGCGCCAGCAGCTTGGGAGGAGGGCCCTCTGGAAACACCATATATTTT
CASSLGGGPSGNTIYF
>once|TRBV9|NA|TRBJ2-2
TGTGCCAGCAGCGTAGAAACAGCAAACACCGGGGAGCTGTTTTTT
CASSVETANTGELFF